This T cell receptor (beta chain) was profiled in a study of blood T cells in healthy people across ages. Study-wide background: Using template switching, researchers captured about one barcoded beta molecule for each two T cells. Notes on the study in general: Lack of knowledge of donor CMV status possibly confounded expanded clonotype changes. With age, beta diversity per million T cells declined roughly linearly, significantly by approximately 40.

PCR was performed a second time for about 7 to 12 cycles using a sample-barcoded 5' primer and a J-beta primer mix. Through a template-switch adaptor with 12 random nucleotides, each cDNA molecule received a tag. TCRdb used MiXCR to reprocess the 5' RACE reads, holding one entry per CDR3 protein. The data show 550,000 to 750,000 distinct CDR3 sequences, with roughly 21% seen just once and roughly 3.7% held by the top ten. Turning to this clonotype: Its antigen is not identified.

V trimming: 6 bases; J trimming: 4 bases; junction bases outside the gene matches: 11. CDR1 and CDR2 (germline): DFQATT, SNEGSKA (reference sequence). This CDR3 is built from 15 residues. This sequence originates from a man in his 70s in good health. Source material: blood. The chain couples TRBV20-1 to TRBJ2-3; 9 bases are a match to TRBD1. This CDR3 is CSALNRGQTADTQYF. CDR3 bases: TGCAGTGCCCTGAACAGGGGGCAGACGGCAGATACGCAGTATTTT.